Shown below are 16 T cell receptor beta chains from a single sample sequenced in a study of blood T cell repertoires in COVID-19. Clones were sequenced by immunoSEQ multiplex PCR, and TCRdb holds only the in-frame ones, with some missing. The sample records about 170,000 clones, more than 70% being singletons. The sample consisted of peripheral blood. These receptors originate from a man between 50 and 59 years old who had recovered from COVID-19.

The CDR3 DNA follows: TGTGCCAGCAGCTTATCCGGGAGGGTAAACACCGGGGAGCTGTTTTTT. The encoded protein is CASSLSGRVNTGELFF. The chain has TRBV11-2 and TRBJ2-2; 8 nucleotides agree with TRBD2. Germline V lookup: CDR1 SGHAT, CDR2 FQNNGV. CDR3 length equals 16 residues. The junction had 4 bases not matched to a gene; V was cut back by 2 bases and J by 2 bases.

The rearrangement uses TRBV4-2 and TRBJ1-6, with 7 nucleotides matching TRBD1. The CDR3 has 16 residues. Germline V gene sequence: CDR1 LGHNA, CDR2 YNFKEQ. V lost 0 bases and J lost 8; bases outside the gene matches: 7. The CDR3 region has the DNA TGTGCCAGCAGCCAAGATCTCGCAGGGGGTTATTCACCCCTCCACTTT. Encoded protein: CASSQDLAGGYSPLHF.

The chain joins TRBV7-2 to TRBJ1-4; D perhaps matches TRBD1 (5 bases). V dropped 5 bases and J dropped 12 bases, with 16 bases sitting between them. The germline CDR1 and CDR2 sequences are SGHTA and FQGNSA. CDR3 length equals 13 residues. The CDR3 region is CASSPNKGAELFF. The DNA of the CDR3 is TGTGCCAGCAGCCCAAACAAAGGGGCGGAACTGTTTTTT. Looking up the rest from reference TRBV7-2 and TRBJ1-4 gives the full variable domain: GAGVSQSPSNKVTEKGKDVELRCDPISGHTALYWYRQSLGQGLEFLIYFQGNSAPDKSGLPSDRFSAERTGGSVSTLTIQRTQQEDSAVYLCASSPNKGAELFFGSGTQLSVL.

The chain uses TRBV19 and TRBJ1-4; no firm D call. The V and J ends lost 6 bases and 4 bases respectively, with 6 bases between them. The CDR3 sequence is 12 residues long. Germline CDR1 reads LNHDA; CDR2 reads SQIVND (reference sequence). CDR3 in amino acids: CASRQFNEKLFF. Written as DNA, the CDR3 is TGTGCCAGTAGACAGTTTAATGAAAAACTGTTTTTT.

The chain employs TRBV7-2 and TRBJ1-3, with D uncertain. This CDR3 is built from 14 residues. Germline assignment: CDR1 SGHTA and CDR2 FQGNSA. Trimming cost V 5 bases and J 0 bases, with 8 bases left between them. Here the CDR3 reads CASSPQSSGNTIYF. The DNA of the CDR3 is TGTGCCAGCAGCCCACAGAGCTCTGGAAACACCATATATTTT.

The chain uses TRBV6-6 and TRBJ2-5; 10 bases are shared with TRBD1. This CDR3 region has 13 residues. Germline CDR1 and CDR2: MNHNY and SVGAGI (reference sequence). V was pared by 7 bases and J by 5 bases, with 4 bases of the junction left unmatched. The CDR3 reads CASILTGGETQYF. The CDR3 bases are TGTGCCAGCATTCTGACAGGGGGCGAGACCCAGTACTTC.

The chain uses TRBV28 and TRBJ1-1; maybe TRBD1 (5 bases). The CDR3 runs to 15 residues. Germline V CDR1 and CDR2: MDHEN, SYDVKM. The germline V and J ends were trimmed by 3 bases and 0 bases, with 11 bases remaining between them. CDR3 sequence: CASSFPRGMNTEAFF. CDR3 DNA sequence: TGTGCCAGCAGTTTCCCCCGGGGGATGAACACTGAAGCTTTCTTT.

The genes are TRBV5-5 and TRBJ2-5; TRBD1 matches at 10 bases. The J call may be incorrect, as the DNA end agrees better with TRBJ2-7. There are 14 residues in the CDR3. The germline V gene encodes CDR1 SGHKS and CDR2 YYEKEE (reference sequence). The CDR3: CASSSTGGLYEQYF. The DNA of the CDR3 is TGTGCCAGCAGTTCGACAGGGGGCCTCTACGAGCAGTACTTC.

CDR3 sequence reads: CASSQEEGVQGAEQFF. DNA of the CDR3: TGCGCCAGCAGCCAAGAAGAAGGGGTCCAGGGTGCTGAGCAGTTCTTC. The chain uses TRBV4-3 and TRBJ2-1; tentatively, D is TRBD1 (5 bases). Per germline, CDR1 LGHNA and CDR2 YSLEER. V lost 0 bases to trimming and J lost 9 bases, with 18 bases between them. This CDR3 spans 16 amino acids.

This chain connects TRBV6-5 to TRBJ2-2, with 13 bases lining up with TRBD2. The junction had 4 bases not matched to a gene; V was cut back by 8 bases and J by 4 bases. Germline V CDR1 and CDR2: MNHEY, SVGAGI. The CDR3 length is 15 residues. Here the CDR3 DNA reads TGTGCCAGCCGACGGACTAGCGGGAGCACCGGGGAGCTGTTTTTT. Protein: CASRRTSGSTGELFF.

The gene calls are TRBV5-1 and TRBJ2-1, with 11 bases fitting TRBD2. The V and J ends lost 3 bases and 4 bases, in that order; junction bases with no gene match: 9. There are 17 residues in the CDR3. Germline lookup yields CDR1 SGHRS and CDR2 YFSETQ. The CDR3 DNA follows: TGCGCCAGCAGCTCCACGATGGGACTAGCGGAGTACAATGAGCAGTTCTTC. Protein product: CASSSTMGLAEYNEQFF.

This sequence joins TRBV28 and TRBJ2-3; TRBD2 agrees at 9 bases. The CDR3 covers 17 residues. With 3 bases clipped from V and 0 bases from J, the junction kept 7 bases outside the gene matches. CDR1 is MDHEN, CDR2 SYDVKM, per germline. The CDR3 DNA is TGTGCCAGCAGTTTTCACATAGCGGGAGTGAGCACAGATACGCAGTATTTT. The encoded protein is CASSFHIAGVSTDTQYF.

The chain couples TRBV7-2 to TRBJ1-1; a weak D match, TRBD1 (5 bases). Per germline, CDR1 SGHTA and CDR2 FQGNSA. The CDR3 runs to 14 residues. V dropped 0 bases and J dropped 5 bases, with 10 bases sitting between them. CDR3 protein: CASSLAGGGTEAFF. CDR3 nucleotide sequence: TGTGCCAGCAGCTTAGCGGGTGGGGGGACTGAAGCTTTCTTT.

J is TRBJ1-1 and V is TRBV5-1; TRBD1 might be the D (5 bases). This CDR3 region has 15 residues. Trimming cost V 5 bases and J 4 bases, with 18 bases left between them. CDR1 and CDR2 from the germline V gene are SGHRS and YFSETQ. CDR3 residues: CASSWGSGARTEAFF. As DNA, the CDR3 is TGCGCCAGCAGTTGGGGTAGCGGGGCCCGCACTGAAGCTTTCTTT.

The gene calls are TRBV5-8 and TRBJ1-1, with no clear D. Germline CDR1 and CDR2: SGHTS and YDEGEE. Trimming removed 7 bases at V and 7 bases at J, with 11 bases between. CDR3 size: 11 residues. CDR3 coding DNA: TGTGCCAGCCTGCGGGTTGTTGAAGCTTTCTTT. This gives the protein CASLRVVEAFF.

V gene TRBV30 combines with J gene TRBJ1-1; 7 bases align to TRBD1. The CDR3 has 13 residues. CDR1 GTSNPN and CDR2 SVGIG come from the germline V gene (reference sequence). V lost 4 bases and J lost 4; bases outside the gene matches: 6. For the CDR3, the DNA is TGTGCCTGGATGGGCAGGGGGGTCACTGAAGCTTTCTTT. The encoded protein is CAWMGRGVTEAFF.